Sequencing of this T cell receptor beta chain was carried out in a study of blood T cells in healthy people across ages. Study-level findings and limits: A roughly linear fall in TCR beta diversity per million T cells was seen with increasing age. Long-lived donors exceeded aged donors in naive CD4+ cells and diversity.

With respect to this clonotype: Its target is not known.

A second PCR of roughly 7 to 11 cycles used a sample-barcoded 5' primer and a J-beta primer mix. TCRdb fed the 5' RACE reads into MiXCR, producing one record per CDR3 protein. The table lists approximately 780,000 distinct CDR3 sequences, roughly 26% of them singletons. The germline gives CDR1 SEHNR, CDR2 FQNEAQ (reference sequence). This CDR3 is 17 amino acids long. V lost 2 bases, J lost 0 bases, and 16 bases lay in between. These sequences were also reported in another study, on T cells of mothers and their children. From that paper: The donor cohort consisted of three healthy Caucasian mothers and their six children. An overlap that was slightly higher, though non-significant, was seen in related mother-child pairs versus unrelated pairs.

This chain joins TRBV7-9 and TRBJ1-2; the D gene is possibly TRBD1 (5 bases). Sequenced: blood. This sequence originates from a boy aged 5-17 years in good health. DNA of the CDR3: TGTGCCAGCAGCTTACGGTACCGAGACAGTTCTAACTATGGCTACACCTTC. Its protein product is CASSLRYRDSSNYGYTF.